Listed below are T cell receptor beta chains from one sample, sequenced in a study of beta chain features in type 1 diabetes. The repertoire was sequenced with immunoSEQ multiplex PCR; TCRdb's copy has only in-frame clones and lacks some. The sample lists about 620,000 clones; around 15% were seen once. What was sequenced was naive CD4+ T cells from blood. The receptors here all came from a man younger than 35 in good health. The CDR3 runs from the conserved cysteine through the conserved F or W. The D gene is left open where the match is weak. Some rows have no size entry. The others give once, few or many, or a class for an expanded clone.

d_gene | j_gene | v_gene | abundance | CDR3aa | CDR3nt
- | TRBJ1-1 | TRBV7-2 | - | CASRPVGQRNTEAFF | TGTGCCAGCAGACCCGTCGGACAGAGAAACACTGAAGCTTTCTTT
- | TRBJ2-6 | TRBV5-1 | - | CASSPTAGANVLTF | TGCGCCAGCAGCCCTACAGCCGGGGCCAACGTCCTGACTTTC
TRBD1 | TRBJ1-1 | TRBV29-1 | few | CSARPGTVVTEAFF | TGCAGCGCCCGTCCCGGGACAGTAGTCACTGAAGCTTTCTTT
TRBD1 | TRBJ1-1 | TRBV19 | few | CASRGTENTEAFF | TGTGCCAGCAGAGGGACAGAGAACACTGAAGCTTTCTTT
- | TRBJ2-1 | TRBV5-4 | - | CASSQSGTRGYNEQFF | TGTGCCAGCAGCCAATCCGGGACACGAGGCTACAATGAGCAGTTCTTC
TRBD1 | TRBJ2-3 | TRBV7-4 | - | CASSTSGDRATDTQYF | TGTGCCAGCAGCACGAGTGGGGACAGGGCCACAGATACGCAGTATTTT
- | TRBJ1-1 | TRBV11-2 | - | CASRNNREAFF | TGTGCCAGCAGAAACAACAGGGAAGCTTTCTTT
- | TRBJ2-5 | TRBV23-1 | many | CASSQSARQETQYF | TGCGCCAGCAGTCAATCAGCCAGGCAGGAGACCCAGTACTTC
- | TRBJ2-3 | TRBV9 | few | CASSPTQGRYLTDTQYF | TGTGCCAGCAGCCCCACTCAGGGACGGTACCTCACAGATACGCAGTATTTT
TRBD1 | TRBJ2-1 | TRBV7-9 | few | CASSPDRGAYNEQFF | TGTGCCAGCAGCCCTGACAGGGGAGCCTACAATGAGCAGTTCTTC
- | TRBJ1-1 | TRBV10-3 | many | CAITRTENTEAFF | TGTGCCATCACTAGGACGGAGAACACTGAAGCTTTCTTT
TRBD1 | TRBJ1-1 | TRBV29-1 | - | CSYRRGTGNTEAFF | TGCAGCTACCGGCGCGGGACAGGGAACACTGAAGCTTTCTTT
TRBD2 | TRBJ2-7 | TRBV29-1 | few | CSVEGAGTYEQYF | TGCAGCGTTGAAGGAGCGGGGACCTACGAGCAGTACTTC
- | TRBJ1-5 | TRBV7-9 | few | CASSLGGQRNQPQHF | TGTGCCAGCAGCTTAGGGGGGCAGAGGAATCAGCCCCAGCATTTT
- | TRBJ2-7 | TRBV2 | few | CASILSYEQYF | TGTGCCAGCATCCTATCCTACGAGCAGTACTTC
- | TRBJ2-1 | TRBV10-3 | - | CAIMDSSYNEQFF | TGTGCCATTATGGACAGCTCCTACAATGAGCAGTTCTTC
- | TRBJ2-7 | TRBV7-2 | - | CASSRASDWFYEQYF | TGTGCCAGCAGCCGAGCCTCCGACTGGTTCTACGAGCAGTACTTC
- | TRBJ1-4 | TRBV7-9 | many | CASTSLDRWRTKF | TGTGCCAGCACTTCCTTGGACCGGTGGAGAACGAAATTT
- | TRBJ1-1 | TRBV5-4 | once | CASSLRGNTEAFF | TGTGCCAGCAGCTTGAGGGGGAACACTGAAGCTTTCTTT
TRBD1 | TRBJ1-2 | TRBV6-1 | few | CASSEDNSGSQGVNYGYTF | TGTGCCAGCAGTGAGGATAACAGTGGGTCTCAGGGGGTTAACTATGGCTACACCTTC
TRBD1 | TRBJ1-6 | TRBV7-9 | - | CASSLDRGNSPLHF | TGTGCCAGCAGCTTAGACAGGGGCAATTCACCCCTCCACTTT
- | TRBJ1-2 | TRBV7-9 | few | CASSLVISANYGYTF | TGTGCCAGCAGCTTAGTTATATCAGCTAACTATGGCTACACCTTC